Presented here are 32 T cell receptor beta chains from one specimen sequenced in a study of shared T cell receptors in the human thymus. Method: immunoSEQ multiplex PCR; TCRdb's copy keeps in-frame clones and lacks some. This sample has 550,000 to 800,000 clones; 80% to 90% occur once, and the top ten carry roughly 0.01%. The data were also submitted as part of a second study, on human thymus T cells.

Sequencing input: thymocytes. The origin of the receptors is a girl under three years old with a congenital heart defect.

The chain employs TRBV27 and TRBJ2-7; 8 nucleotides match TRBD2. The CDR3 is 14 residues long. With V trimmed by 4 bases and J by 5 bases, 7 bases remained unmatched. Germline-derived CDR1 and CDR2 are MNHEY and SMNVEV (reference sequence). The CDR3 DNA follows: TGTGCCAGCAGTTCTCTCGGGGGGGGGCACGAGCAGTACTTC. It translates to CASSSLGGGHEQYF.

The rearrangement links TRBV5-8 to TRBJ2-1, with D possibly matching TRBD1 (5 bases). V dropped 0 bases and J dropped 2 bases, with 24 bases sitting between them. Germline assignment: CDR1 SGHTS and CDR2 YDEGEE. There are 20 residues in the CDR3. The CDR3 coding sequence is TGTGCCAGCAGCTTGGGTAACCCAGGGAATCCCCCAAGACCCTACAATGAGCAGTTCTTC. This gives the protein CASSLGNPGNPPRPYNEQFF.

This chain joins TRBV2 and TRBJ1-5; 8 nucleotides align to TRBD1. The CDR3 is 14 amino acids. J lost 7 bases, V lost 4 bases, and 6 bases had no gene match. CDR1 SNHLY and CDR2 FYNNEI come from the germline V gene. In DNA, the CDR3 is TGTGCCAGCAGTGCAGGGGGCATCTTACAGCCCCAGCATTTT. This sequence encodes CASSAGGILQPQHF.

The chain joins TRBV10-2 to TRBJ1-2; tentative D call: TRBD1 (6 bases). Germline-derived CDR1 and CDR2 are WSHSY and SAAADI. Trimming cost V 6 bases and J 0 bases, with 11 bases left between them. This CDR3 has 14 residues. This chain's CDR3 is CASSWTDTNYGYTF. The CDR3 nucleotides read TGCGCCAGCAGCTGGACAGATACTAACTATGGCTACACCTTC.

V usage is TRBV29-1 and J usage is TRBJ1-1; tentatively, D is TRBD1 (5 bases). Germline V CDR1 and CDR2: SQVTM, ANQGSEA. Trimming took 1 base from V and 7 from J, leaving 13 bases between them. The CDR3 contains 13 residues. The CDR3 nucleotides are TGCAGCGTTGAAGGAGGGCGGGGGGGTGAAGCTTTCTTT. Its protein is CSVEGGRGGEAFF.

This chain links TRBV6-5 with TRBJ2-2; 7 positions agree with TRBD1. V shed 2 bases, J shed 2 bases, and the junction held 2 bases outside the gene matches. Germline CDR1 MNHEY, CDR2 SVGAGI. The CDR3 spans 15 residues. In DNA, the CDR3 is TGTGCCAGCAGTTACGGGGACAGAAACACCGGGGAGCTGTTTTTT. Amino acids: CASSYGDRNTGELFF.

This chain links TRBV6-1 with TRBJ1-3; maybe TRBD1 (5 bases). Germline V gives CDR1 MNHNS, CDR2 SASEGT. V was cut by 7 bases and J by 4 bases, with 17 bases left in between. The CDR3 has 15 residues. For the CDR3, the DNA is TGTGCCAGCAATCCCGCGATTGGGGCGGGAAACACCATATATTTT. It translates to CASNPAIGAGNTIYF.

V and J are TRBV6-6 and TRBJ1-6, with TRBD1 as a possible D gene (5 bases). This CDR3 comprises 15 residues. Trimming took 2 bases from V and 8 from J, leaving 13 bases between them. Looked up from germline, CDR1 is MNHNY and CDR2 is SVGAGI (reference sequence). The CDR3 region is CASSYLLGDYSPLHF. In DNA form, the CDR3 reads TGTGCCAGCAGTTACCTCTTGGGGGACTATTCACCCCTCCACTTT.

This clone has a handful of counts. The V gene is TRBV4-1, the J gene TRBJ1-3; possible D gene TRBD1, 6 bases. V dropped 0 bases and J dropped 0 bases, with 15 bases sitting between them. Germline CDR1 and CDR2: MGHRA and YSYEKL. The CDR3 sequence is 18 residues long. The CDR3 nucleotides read TGCGCCAGCAGCCAAGAGTCCCCGCACAGGGACTCTGGAAACACCATATATTTT. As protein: CASSQESPHRDSGNTIYF.

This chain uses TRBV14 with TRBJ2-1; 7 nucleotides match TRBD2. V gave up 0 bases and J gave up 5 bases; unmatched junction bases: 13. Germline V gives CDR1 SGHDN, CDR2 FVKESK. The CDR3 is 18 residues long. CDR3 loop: CASSQEEKRGPLHNEQFF. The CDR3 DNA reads TGTGCCAGCAGCCAAGAGGAAAAGCGGGGACCTCTTCACAATGAGCAGTTCTTC.

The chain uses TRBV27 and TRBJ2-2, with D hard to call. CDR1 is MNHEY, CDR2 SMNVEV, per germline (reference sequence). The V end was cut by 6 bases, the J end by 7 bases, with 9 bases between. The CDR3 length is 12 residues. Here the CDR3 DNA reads TGTGCCAGCAGCCCCTTCAGCGGGGAGCTGTTTTTT. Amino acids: CASSPFSGELFF.

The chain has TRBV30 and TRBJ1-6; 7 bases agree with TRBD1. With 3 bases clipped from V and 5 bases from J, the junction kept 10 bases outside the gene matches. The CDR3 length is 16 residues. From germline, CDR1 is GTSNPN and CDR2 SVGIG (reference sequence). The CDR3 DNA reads TGTGCCTGGAGCGTCGGGACAGCTAGCCATAATTCACCCCTCCACTTT. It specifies CAWSVGTASHNSPLHF. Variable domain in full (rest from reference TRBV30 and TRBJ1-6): SQTIHQWPATLVQPVGSPLSLECTVEGTSNPNLYWYRQAAGRGLQLLFYSVGIGQISSEVPQNLSASRPQDRQFILSSKKLLLSDSGFYLCAWSVGTASHNSPLHFGNGTRLTVT.

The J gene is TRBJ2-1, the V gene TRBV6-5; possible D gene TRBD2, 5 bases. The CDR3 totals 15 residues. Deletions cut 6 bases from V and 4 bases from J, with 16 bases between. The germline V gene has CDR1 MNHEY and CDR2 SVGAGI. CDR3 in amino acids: CASSHLAPGYNEQFF. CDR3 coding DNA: TGTGCCAGCAGCCACCTAGCACCCGGTTACAATGAGCAGTTCTTC.

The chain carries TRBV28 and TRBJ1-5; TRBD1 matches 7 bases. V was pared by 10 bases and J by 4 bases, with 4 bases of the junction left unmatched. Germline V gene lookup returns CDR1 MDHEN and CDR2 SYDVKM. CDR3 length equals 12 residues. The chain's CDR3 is CATQTGNQPQHF. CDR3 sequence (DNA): TGTGCCACCCAGACAGGGAATCAGCCCCAGCATTTT.

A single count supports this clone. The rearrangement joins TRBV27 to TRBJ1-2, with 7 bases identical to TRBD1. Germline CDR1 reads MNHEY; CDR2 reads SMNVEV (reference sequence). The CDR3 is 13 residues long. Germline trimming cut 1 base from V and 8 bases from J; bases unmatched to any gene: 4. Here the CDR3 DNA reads TGTGCCAGCAGTTTATTGGGACAGCCCGGCTACACCTTC. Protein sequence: CASSLLGQPGYTF.

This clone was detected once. This CDR3 reads CASSFYRDRTSETQYF. The CDR3 region has the DNA TGTGCCAGTAGTTTCTACCGGGACAGAACATCGGAGACCCAGTACTTC. The chain carries TRBV19 and TRBJ2-5, with TRBD1 identical over 7 bases. The length of the CDR3 is 16 residues. The V gene end was trimmed by 5 bases and the J gene end by 5 bases; junction bases not matched to a gene: 14. Germline values: CDR1 LNHDA, CDR2 SQIVND (reference sequence).

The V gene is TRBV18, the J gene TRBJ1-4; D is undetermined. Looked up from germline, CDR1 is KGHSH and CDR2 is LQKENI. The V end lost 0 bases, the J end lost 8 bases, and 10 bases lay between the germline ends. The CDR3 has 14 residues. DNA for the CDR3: TGTGCCAGCTCACCACCTGGGCGGGAGGAAAAACTGTTTTTT. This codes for CASSPPGREEKLFF.

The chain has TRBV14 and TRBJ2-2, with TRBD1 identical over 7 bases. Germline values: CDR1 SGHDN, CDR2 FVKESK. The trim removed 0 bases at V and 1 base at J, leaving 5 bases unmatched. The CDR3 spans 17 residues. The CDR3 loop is CASSQDRGTVNTGELFF. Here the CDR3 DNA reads TGTGCCAGCAGCCAAGATCGAGGGACAGTGAACACCGGGGAGCTGTTTTTT.

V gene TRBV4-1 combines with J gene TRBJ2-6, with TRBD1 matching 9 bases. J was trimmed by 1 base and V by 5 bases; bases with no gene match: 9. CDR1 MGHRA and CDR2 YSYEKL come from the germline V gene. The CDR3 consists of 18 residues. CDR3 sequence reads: CASSSRQGGVSGANVLTF. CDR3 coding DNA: TGCGCCAGCAGCTCTCGACAGGGGGGGGTTTCTGGGGCCAACGTCCTGACTTTC.

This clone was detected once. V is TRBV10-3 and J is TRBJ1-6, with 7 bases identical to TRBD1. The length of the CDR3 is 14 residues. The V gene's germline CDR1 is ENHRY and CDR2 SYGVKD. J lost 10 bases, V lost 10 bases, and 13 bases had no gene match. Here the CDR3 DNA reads TGTGCCACCCAGATATACAGGGGTTGGTCACCCCTCCACTTT. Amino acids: CATQIYRGWSPLHF.

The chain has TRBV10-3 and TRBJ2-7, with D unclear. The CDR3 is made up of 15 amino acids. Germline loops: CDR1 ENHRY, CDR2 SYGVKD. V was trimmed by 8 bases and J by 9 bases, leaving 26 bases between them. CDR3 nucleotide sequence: TGTGCCATCGGCCGGAACTCCCCTGGTGGGTCAGGGCAGTACTTC. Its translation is CAIGRNSPGGSGQYF.

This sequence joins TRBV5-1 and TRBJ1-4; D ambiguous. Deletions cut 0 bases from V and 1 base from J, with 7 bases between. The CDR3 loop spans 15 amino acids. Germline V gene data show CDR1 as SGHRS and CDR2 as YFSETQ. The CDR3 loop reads CASSLDRETNEKLFF. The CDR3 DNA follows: TGCGCCAGCAGCTTGGACAGAGAAACTAATGAAAAACTGTTTTTT.

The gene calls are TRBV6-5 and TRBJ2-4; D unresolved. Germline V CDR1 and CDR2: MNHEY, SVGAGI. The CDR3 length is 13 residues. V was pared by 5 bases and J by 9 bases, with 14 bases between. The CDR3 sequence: CASSPLMRGIQYF. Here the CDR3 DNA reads TGTGCCAGCAGTCCACTCATGCGTGGCATTCAGTACTTC.

In nucleotides, the CDR3 is TGCGCCAGCAGCTCCGGGACAGGGGAGGGAACGGAGGCTTTCTTT. Residues: CASSSGTGEGTEAFF. The gene calls are TRBV5-1 and TRBJ1-1; TRBD1 aligns across 10 bases. This CDR3 region has 15 residues. With 3 bases clipped from V and 11 bases from J, the junction kept 13 bases outside the gene matches. Germline V gene data show CDR1 as SGHRS and CDR2 as YFSETQ.

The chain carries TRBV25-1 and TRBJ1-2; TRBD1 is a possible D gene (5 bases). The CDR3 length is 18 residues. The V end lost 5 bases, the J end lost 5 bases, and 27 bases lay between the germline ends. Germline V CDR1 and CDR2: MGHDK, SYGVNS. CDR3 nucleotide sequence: TGTGCCAGCAGTACCTCAGGGCTCGGGGGGTTAAAACTATATGGCTACACCTTC. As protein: CASSTSGLGGLKLYGYTF.

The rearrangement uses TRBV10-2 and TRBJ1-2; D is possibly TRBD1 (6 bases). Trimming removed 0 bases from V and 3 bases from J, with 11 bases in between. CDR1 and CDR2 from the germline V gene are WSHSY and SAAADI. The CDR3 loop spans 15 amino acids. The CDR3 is CASSESPQGYYGYTF. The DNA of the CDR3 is TGCGCCAGCAGTGAGTCCCCACAGGGATACTATGGCTACACCTTC.

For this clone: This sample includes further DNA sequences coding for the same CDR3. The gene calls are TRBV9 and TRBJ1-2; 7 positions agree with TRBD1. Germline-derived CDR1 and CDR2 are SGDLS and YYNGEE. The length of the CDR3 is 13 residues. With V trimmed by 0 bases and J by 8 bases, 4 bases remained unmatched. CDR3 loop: CASSVGQGGGYTF. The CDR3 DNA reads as TGTGCCAGCAGCGTAGGGCAGGGGGGAGGCTACACCTTC. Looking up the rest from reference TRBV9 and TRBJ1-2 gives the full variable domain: DSGVTQTPKHLITATGQRVTLRCSPRSGDLSVYWYQQSLDQGLQFLIQYYNGEERAKGNILERFSAQQFPDLHSELNLSSLELGDSALYFCASSVGQGGGYTFGSGTRLTVV.

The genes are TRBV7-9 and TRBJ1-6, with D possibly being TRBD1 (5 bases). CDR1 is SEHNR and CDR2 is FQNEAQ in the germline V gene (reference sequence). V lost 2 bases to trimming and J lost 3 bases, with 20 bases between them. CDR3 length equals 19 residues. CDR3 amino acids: CASSLNRLGGKFYNSPLHF. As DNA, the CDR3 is TGTGCCAGCAGCTTAAACAGACTCGGGGGGAAGTTCTATAATTCACCCCTCCACTTT. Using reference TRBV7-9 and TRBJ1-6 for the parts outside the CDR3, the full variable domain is DTGVSQNPRHKITKRGQNVTFRCDPISEHNRLYWYRQTLGQGPEFLTYFQNEAQLEKSRLLSDRFSAERPKGSFSTLEIQRTEQGDSAMYLCASSLNRLGGKFYNSPLHFGNGTRLTVT.

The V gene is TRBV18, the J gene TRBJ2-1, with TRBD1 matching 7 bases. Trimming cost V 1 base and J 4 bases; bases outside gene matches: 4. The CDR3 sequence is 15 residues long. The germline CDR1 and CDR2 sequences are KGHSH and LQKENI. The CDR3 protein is CASSPRDSQYNEQFF. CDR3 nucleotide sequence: TGTGCCAGCTCACCACGGGACAGCCAGTACAATGAGCAGTTCTTC.

The DNA for the CDR3 is TGCGCCAGCAGCCAAGACAGGGGTGATGGCTACACCTTC. Encoded protein: CASSQDRGDGYTF. The chain is built from TRBV4-1 and TRBJ1-2, with a tentative D call TRBD1 (6 bases). Trimming pared 0 bases from V and 6 bases from J, leaving 8 bases between. Per germline, CDR1 MGHRA and CDR2 YSYEKL. CDR3 size: 13 residues.

The CDR3 nucleotides read TGTGCCAGCTCACCATTTTTCGAGGGGGTCACCTCGTGTAACACTGAAGCTTTCTTT. It yields the protein CASSPFFEGVTSCNTEAFF. This chain joins TRBV18 and TRBJ1-1, with a possible D match to TRBD1 (6 bases). Germline assignment: CDR1 KGHSH and CDR2 LQKENI. CDR3 length: 19 amino acids. Trimming pared 2 bases from V and 2 bases from J, leaving 24 bases between.

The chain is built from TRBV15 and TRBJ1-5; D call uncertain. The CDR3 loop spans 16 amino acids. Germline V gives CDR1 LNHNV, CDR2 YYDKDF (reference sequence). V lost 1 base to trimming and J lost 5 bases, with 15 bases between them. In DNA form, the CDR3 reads TGTGCCACCAGCAGAGTAAGACTGGCCTCTGATCAGCCCCAGCATTTT. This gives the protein CATSRVRLASDQPQHF.